What follows are 24 T cell receptor beta chains derived from one specimen sequenced in a study of CD8 T cells in Susac syndrome. It was with random hexamers that about 0.45 to 1 ug RNA was reverse transcribed. One entry per CDR3 protein, called by TCRdb with MiXCR from the immunoSEQ multiplex PCR reads. The data contain some 180,000 distinct CDR3 sequences, roughly 90% of them singletons. The material sequenced was CD4+ T cells from PBMCs. These receptors originate from a human donor with Susac syndrome.

The chain recombines TRBV18 with TRBJ2-5, with 9 bases fitting TRBD2. The CDR3 extends over 17 amino acids. Trimming at V came to 3 bases and at J to 6 bases, leaving 14 bases not matched to a gene. CDR1 and CDR2 from the germline V gene are KGHSH and LQKENI. CDR3 sequence (DNA): TGTGCCAGCTCACCTACTAGGACTAAGCGGGAGGCAAAGACCCAGTACTTC. It yields the protein CASSPTRTKREAKTQYF.

The chain carries TRBV19 and TRBJ1-2, with D unclear. CDR3 size: 12 residues. V was shortened by 7 bases and J by 8 bases, with 14 bases between the two germline ends. CDR1 and CDR2 from the germline V gene are LNHDA and SQIVND (reference sequence). CDR3 in amino acids: CASIGSVAGYTF. The DNA for the CDR3 is TGTGCCAGTATTGGGTCAGTTGCCGGCTACACCTTC. The complete variable domain, with remaining parts taken from reference TRBV19 and TRBJ1-2, reads DGGITQSPKYLFRKEGQNVTLSCEQNLNHDAMYWYRQDPGQGLRLIYYSQIVNDFQKGDIAEGYSVSREKKESFPLTVTSAQKNPTAFYLCASIGSVAGYTFGSGTRLTVV.

The gene calls are TRBV6-1 and TRBJ2-7; D possibly corresponds to TRBD1 (5 bases). This CDR3 is 12 amino acids long. Germline V CDR1 and CDR2: MNHNS, SASEGT. The V and J ends lost 1 base and 6 bases respectively, with 7 bases between them. CDR3 in DNA: TGTGCCAGCAGTGAAGTCAGGGTCGAGCAGTACTTC. The encoded protein is CASSEVRVEQYF.

This chain joins TRBV21-1 and TRBJ2-6; the table's D call of TRBD2 was not tested on the DNA. TRBV21-1 is a listed pseudogene. The CDR3 runs to 20 residues. The CDR3 DNA sequence: TGTGCCAGCAGCGAACAAAGTACCGGGACCCCATTCTCTGGGGCCAACGTCCTGACTTTC. Protein: CASSEQSTGTPFSGANVLTF.

The chain joins TRBV11-2 to TRBJ1-5; a possible D gene is TRBD1 (6 bases). Germline CDR1 reads SGHAT; CDR2 reads FQNNGV. The V end was cut by 3 bases, the J end by 3 bases, with 9 bases between. The CDR3 loop spans 14 amino acids. DNA for the CDR3: TGTGCCAGCAGCTTGCAGGGGCACAATCAGCCCCAGCATTTT. Amino acids: CASSLQGHNQPQHF.

This clonotype is a singleton in its sample. The chain is built from TRBV30 and TRBJ1-2; D is unclear. The CDR3 is made up of 11 amino acids. Germline values: CDR1 GTSNPN, CDR2 SVGIG (reference sequence). Trimming took 2 bases from V and 8 from J, leaving 9 bases between them. The CDR3 loop is CAWSWQDGYTF. As DNA, the CDR3 is TGTGCCTGGAGTTGGCAAGACGGCTACACCTTC. Based on the CDR3 plus reference TRBV30 and TRBJ1-2, the full variable domain is SQTIHQWPATLVQPVGSPLSLECTVEGTSNPNLYWYRQAAGRGLQLLFYSVGIGQISSEVPQNLSASRPQDRQFILSSKKLLLSDSGFYLCAWSWQDGYTFGSGTRLTVV.

The table lists this clonotype with a few counts. This sequence joins TRBV5-1 and TRBJ2-7; 7 positions match TRBD1. With 1 base clipped from V and 9 bases from J, the junction kept 7 bases outside the gene matches. This CDR3 comprises 13 residues. Germline values: CDR1 SGHRS, CDR2 YFSETQ. The CDR3 loop reads CASSLKDGQAQYF. The CDR3, as DNA: TGCGCCAGCAGCTTGAAGGACGGACAGGCGCAGTACTTC.

This clonotype was recorded a few times. The chain recombines TRBV6-1 with TRBJ1-3; D remains ambiguous. Trimming stripped 7 bases from V and 0 bases from J, with 4 bases between. Germline CDR1 reads MNHNS; CDR2 reads SASEGT. This CDR3 region has 12 residues. In DNA, the CDR3 is TGTGCCAGCATAAGCTCTGGAAACACCATATATTTT. This translates into CASISSGNTIYF.

V usage is TRBV7-6 and J usage is TRBJ1-2; D is uncertain. The CDR3 contains 13 residues. Germline loops: CDR1 SGHVS, CDR2 FNYEAQ. The V end lost 5 bases, the J end lost 2 bases, and 9 bases lay between the germline ends. The DNA for the CDR3 is TGTGCCAGCAGCCCGGACGCGAACTATGGCTACACCTTC. Protein: CASSPDANYGYTF. The entire variable domain, with the rest obtained from reference TRBV7-6 and TRBJ1-2, is as follows: GAGVSQSPRYKVTKRGQDVALRCDPISGHVSLYWYRQALGQGPEFLTYFNYEAQQDKSGLPNDRFSAERPEGSISTLTIQRTEQRDSAMYRCASSPDANYGYTFGSGTRLTVV.

The rearrangement links TRBV11-2 to TRBJ1-4, with D possibly matching TRBD1 (6 bases). The CDR3 consists of 14 residues. Trimming cost V 5 bases and J 8 bases, with 15 bases left between them. Germline values: CDR1 SGHAT, CDR2 FQNNGV. In nucleotides, the CDR3 is TGTGCCAGCAGCAACGGGGGGAGGGGGGAAAAACTGTTTTTT. It codes for CASSNGGRGEKLFF.

The V and J genes are TRBV6-1 and TRBJ1-1; 9 nucleotides align to TRBD1. Germline assignment: CDR1 MNHNS and CDR2 SASEGT. The CDR3 loop spans 14 amino acids. J gave up 3 bases and V 7 bases, and 6 bases lay outside the gene matches. CDR3 sequence (DNA): TGTGCCAGCACCACGGACAGGGGATACACTGAAGCTTTCTTT. Translated, it gives CASTTDRGYTEAFF.

This chain uses TRBV7-9 with TRBJ1-4; tentatively, D is TRBD1 (5 bases). This CDR3 contains 14 residues. Germline CDR1 SEHNR, CDR2 FQNEAQ (reference sequence). V lost 7 bases, J lost 8 bases, and 17 bases lay in between. CDR3 loop: CASTNRDSDEKLFF. DNA of the CDR3: TGTGCCAGCACAAACCGGGACTCGGACGAAAAACTGTTTTTT. The whole variable domain, remainder taken from reference TRBV7-9 and TRBJ1-4, is DTGVSQNPRHKITKRGQNVTFRCDPISEHNRLYWYRQTLGQGPEFLTYFQNEAQLEKSRLLSDRFSAERPKGSFSTLEIQRTEQGDSAMYLCASTNRDSDEKLFFGSGTQLSVL.

The V and J genes are TRBV12-3 or TRBV12-4 and TRBJ1-1; D uncertain. V lost 1 base to trimming and J lost 1 base, with 7 bases between them. The CDR3 has 14 residues. CDR3 DNA sequence: TGTGCCAGCAGTTTAGGGGCCGAGAACACTGAAGCTTTCTTT. Residues: CASSLGAENTEAFF.

This clonotype has a handful of counts. V gene TRBV9 combines with J gene TRBJ1-1; no clear D gene. The V and J ends lost 3 bases and 0 bases respectively, with 9 bases between them. This CDR3 is 14 amino acids long. CDR1 SGDLS and CDR2 YYNGEE come from the germline V gene. The CDR3: CASSGRDLNTEAFF. CDR3 nucleotides: TGTGCCAGCAGCGGCAGAGATTTGAACACTGAAGCTTTCTTT.

The V and J genes are TRBV4-1 and TRBJ1-5; D perhaps matches TRBD1 (6 bases). From germline, CDR1 is MGHRA and CDR2 YSYEKL. This CDR3 has 14 amino acids. V was shortened by 6 bases and J by 4 bases, with 13 bases between the two germline ends. Here the CDR3 DNA reads TGCGCCAGCAGGGGGGCAGGGCGGAATCAGCCCCAGCATTTT. Translated: CASRGAGRNQPQHF.

With respect to this clonotype: The CDR3 does not end in the conserved phenylalanine or tryptophan, so this is likely a read error. The chain combines TRBV4-1 with TRBJ2-3; 13 bases agree with TRBD2. Germline CDR1 is MGHRA and CDR2 is YSYEKL. This CDR3 region has 18 residues. V dropped 4 bases and J dropped 2; count of bases not matched to a gene: 9. The CDR3 loop is CASSPRLAGGPNTDTQYS. CDR3 nucleotides: TGCGCCAGCAGCCCTAGACTAGCGGGGGGTCCTAACACAGATACGCAGTATTCT.

V gene TRBV5-1 combines with J gene TRBJ1-5, with 7 bases that match TRBD1. Germline V CDR1 and CDR2: SGHRS, YFSETQ. The CDR3 sequence is 14 residues long. After removal of 4 bases from V and 7 bases from J, the junction contained 8 bases not matched to a gene. CDR3 bases: TGCGCCAGCAGCCCGACAGGGTTGGAGCAGCCCCAGCATTTT. Its translation: CASSPTGLEQPQHF.

V is TRBV6-2 or TRBV6-3 and J is TRBJ1-4, with TRBD1 identical over 8 bases. Germline V gives CDR1 MNHEY, CDR2 SVGEGT. The CDR3 spans 18 residues. With V trimmed by 6 bases and J by 0 bases, 12 bases remained unmatched. The CDR3 bases are TGTGCCAGCAGACAAAGGACAGGGACCAACCCAACTAATGAAAAACTGTTTTTT. It translates to CASRQRTGTNPTNEKLFF.

This chain joins TRBV3-1 and TRBJ2-4, with D tentatively TRBD1 (5 bases). The V and J ends lost 0 bases and 7 bases respectively, with 10 bases between them. The CDR3 loop spans 14 amino acids. CDR1 LGHDT and CDR2 YNNKEL come from the germline V gene (reference sequence). CDR3 residues: CASSQEPGKNIQYF. CDR3 coding DNA: TGTGCCAGCAGCCAAGAACCAGGGAAGAACATTCAGTACTTC. The entire variable domain, with the rest obtained from reference TRBV3-1 and TRBJ2-4, is as follows: DTAVSQTPKYLVTQMGNDKSIKCEQNLGHDTMYWYKQDSKKFLKIMFSYNNKELIINETVPNRFSPKSPDKAHLNLHINSLELGDSAVYFCASSQEPGKNIQYFGAGTRLSVL.

The rearrangement joins TRBV7-2 to TRBJ2-5, with 7 bases that match TRBD1. Germline CDR1 reads SGHTA; CDR2 reads FQGNSA. CDR3 length equals 14 residues. V lost 5 bases, J lost 7 bases, and 10 bases stayed unmatched. The CDR3 region has the DNA TGTGCCAGCAGCCCGGACAGGTCTACGGCGACCCAGTACTTC. Its translation: CASSPDRSTATQYF. The complete variable domain, with remaining parts taken from reference TRBV7-2 and TRBJ2-5, reads GAGVSQSPSNKVTEKGKDVELRCDPISGHTALYWYRQSLGQGLEFLIYFQGNSAPDKSGLPSDRFSAERTGGSVSTLTIQRTQQEDSAVYLCASSPDRSTATQYFGPGTRLLVL.

The chain joins TRBV2 to TRBJ1-5, with D hard to call. The CDR3 is 12 residues long. V was clipped by 4 bases and J by 9 bases, with 10 bases between them. CDR1 and CDR2 from the germline V gene are SNHLY and FYNNEI. The CDR3 DNA sequence: TGTGCCAGCAGTGTACACGGAGGGCCCCAGCATTTT. Encoded protein: CASSVHGGPQHF. Filled out from reference TRBV2 and TRBJ1-5, the complete variable domain reads EPEVTQTPSHQVTQMGQEVILRCVPISNHLYFYWYRQILGQKVEFLVSFYNNEISEKSEIFDDQFSVERPDGSNFTLKIRSTKLEDSAMYFCASSVHGGPQHFGDGTRLSIL.

This chain uses TRBV20-1 with TRBJ1-5; D is perhaps TRBD1 (5 bases). Trimming left V 6 bases short and J 4 bases short, with 10 bases between. CDR3 length: 12 amino acids. Germline assignment: CDR1 DFQATT and CDR2 SNEGSKA (reference sequence). CDR3 amino acids: CSAGGTNQPQHF. The DNA of the CDR3 is TGCAGTGCAGGTGGGACGAATCAGCCCCAGCATTTT.

The chain employs TRBV6-1 and TRBJ2-6; D gene uncertain. The V gene's germline CDR1 is MNHNS and CDR2 SASEGT. V gave up 7 bases and J gave up 0 bases, with 13 bases separating them. CDR3 size: 16 residues. Here the CDR3 DNA reads TGTGCCAGCACCATATCTGCAGTCTCTGGGGCCAACGTCCTGACTTTC. Protein sequence: CASTISAVSGANVLTF.

V is TRBV6-4 and J is TRBJ2-3; no clear D gene. The germline CDR1 and CDR2 sequences are MRHNA and SNTAGT. The CDR3 spans 14 residues. Trimming took 4 bases from V and 0 from J, leaving 8 bases between them. Here the CDR3 DNA reads TGTGCCAGCAGTGTGGGATTAAGCACAGATACGCAGTATTTT. Translation: CASSVGLSTDTQYF.